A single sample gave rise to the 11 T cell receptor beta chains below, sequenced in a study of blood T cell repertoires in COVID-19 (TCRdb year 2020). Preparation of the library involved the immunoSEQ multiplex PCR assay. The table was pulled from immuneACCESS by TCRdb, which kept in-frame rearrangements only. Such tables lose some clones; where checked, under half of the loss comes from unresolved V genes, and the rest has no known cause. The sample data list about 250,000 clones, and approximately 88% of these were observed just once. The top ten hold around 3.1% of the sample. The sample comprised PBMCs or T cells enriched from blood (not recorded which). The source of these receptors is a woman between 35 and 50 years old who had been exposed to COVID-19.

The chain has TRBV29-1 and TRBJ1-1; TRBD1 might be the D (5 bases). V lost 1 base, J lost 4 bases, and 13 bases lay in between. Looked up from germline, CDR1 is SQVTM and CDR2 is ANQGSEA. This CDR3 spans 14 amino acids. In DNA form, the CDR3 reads TGCAGCGTTGAAGCGTTAATAGGGGCCACTGAAGCTTTCTTT. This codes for CSVEALIGATEAFF.

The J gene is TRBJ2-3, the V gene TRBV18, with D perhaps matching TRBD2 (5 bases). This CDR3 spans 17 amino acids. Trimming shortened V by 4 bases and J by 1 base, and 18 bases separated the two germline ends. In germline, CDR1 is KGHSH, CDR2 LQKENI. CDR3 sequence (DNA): TGTGCCAGCTCACGACCCCAAAGCCCCGGGGGCACAGATACGCAGTATTTT. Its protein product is CASSRPQSPGGTDTQYF.

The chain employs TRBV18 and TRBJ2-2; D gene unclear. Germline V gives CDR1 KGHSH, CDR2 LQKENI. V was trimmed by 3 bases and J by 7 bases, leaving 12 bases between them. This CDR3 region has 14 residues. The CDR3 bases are TGTGCCAGCTCACCCTGGCCGTCTGACGGGGAGCTGTTTTTT. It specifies CASSPWPSDGELFF.

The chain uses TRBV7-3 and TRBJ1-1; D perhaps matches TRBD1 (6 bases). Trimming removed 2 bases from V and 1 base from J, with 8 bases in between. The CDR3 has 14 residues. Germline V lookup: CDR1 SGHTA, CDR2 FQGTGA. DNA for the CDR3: TGTGCCAGCAGCTTACAGGGGAGGAACACTGAAGCTTTCTTT. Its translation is CASSLQGRNTEAFF.

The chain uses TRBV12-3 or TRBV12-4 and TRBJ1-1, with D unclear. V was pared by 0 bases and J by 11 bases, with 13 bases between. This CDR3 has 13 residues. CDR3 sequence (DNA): TGTGCCAGCAGTTTAGCGAACCGGGGAGTGGCTTTCTTT. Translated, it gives CASSLANRGVAFF.

CDR3 sequence: CASSFLNAGDTQYF. CDR3 DNA sequence: TGTGCCAGCAGCTTCCTAAACGCGGGAGATACGCAGTATTTT. This chain joins TRBV7-6 and TRBJ2-3, with D possibly being TRBD2 (5 bases). The length of the CDR3 is 14 residues. V was clipped by 3 bases and J by 5 bases, with 12 bases between them. The germline V gene has CDR1 SGHVS and CDR2 FNYEAQ.

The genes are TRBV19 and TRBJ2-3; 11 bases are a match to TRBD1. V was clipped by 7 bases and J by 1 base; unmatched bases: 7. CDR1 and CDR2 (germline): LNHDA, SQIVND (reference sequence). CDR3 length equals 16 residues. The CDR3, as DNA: TGTGCCAGTAATGGACAGGGGGCTTGGGGCACAGATACGCAGTATTTT. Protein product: CASNGQGAWGTDTQYF.

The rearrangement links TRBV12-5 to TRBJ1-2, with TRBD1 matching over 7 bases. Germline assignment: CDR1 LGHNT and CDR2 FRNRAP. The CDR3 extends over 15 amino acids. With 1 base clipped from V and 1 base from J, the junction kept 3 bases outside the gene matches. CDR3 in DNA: TGTGCTAGTGGTTTGGACAGGGGCTTTAACTATGGCTACACCTTC. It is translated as CASGLDRGFNYGYTF.

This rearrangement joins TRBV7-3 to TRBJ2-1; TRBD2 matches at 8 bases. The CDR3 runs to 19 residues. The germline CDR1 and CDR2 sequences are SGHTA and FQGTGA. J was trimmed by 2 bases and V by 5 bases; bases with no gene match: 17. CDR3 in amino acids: CASSPWGSGDEYPYNEQFF. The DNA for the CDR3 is TGTGCCAGCAGCCCCTGGGGTAGCGGGGACGAATACCCCTACAATGAGCAGTTCTTC. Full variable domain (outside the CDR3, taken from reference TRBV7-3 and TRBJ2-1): GAGVSQTPSNKVTEKGKYVELRCDPISGHTALYWYRQSLGQGPEFLIYFQGTGAADDSGLPNDRFFAVRPEGSVSTLKIQRTERGDSAVYLCASSPWGSGDEYPYNEQFFGPGTRLTVL.

CDR3 protein: CASSLAVSGYTF. CDR3 bases: TGTGCCAGCAGCTTGGCTGTCAGTGGCTACACCTTC. V gene TRBV7-2 combines with J gene TRBJ1-2; D uncertain. Trimming left V 3 bases short and J 7 bases short, with 9 bases between. This CDR3 spans 12 amino acids. Germline V CDR1 and CDR2: SGHTA, FQGNSA.

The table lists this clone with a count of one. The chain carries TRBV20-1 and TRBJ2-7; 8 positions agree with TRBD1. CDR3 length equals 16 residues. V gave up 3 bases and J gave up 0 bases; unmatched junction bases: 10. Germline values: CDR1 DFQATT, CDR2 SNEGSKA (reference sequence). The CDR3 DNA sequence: TGCAGTGCTAGTGGAGGTCGGGGACAGGACTCCTACGAGCAGTACTTC. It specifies CSASGGRGQDSYEQYF.